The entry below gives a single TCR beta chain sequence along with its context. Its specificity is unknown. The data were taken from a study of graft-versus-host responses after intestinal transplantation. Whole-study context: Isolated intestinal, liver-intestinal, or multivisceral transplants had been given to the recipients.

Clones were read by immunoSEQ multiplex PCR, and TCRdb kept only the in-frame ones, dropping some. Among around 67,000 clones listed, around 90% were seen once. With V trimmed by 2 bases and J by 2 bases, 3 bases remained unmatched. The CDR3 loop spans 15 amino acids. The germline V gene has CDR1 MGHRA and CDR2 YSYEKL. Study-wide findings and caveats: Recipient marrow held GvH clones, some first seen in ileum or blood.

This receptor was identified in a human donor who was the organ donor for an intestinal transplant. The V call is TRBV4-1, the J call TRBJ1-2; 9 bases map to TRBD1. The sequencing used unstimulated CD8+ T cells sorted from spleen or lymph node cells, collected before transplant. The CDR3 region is CASSQPGTGNYGYTF. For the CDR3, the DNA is TGCGCCAGCAGCCAACCTGGGACAGGGAACTATGGCTACACCTTC.